These T cell receptor beta chains were read from a single sample in a study of shared clonotypes between healthy human individuals. Profiled with immunoSEQ multiplex PCR; TCRdb holds only in-frame clones, not every one. The profile shows around 940,000 clones, around 80% of them singletons. The sample taken for sequencing was memory CD4+ T cells sorted from blood. Receptor source: a young man in good health. The CDR3 runs from the conserved cysteine through the conserved F or W. The D gene is left open where the match is weak. Only some rows state a clone size, as once, few, many or a class for expanded clones.

TRBJ1-2 | many | TRBV10-3 | TRBD1 | TGTGCCATCAGTCGGACAGGGGGCGACTATGGCTACACCTTC | CAISRTGGDYGYTF
TRBJ1-2 | many | TRBV5-4 | . | TGTGCCAGCAGCCCCGTAGGGACGGGTGGCTACACCTTC | CASSPVGTGGYTF
TRBJ1-4 | . | TRBV5-1 | . | TGCGCCAGCAGCCACAATGAAAAACTGTTTTTT | CASSHNEKLFF
TRBJ2-2 | . | TRBV19 | TRBD2 | TGTGCCAGTAGTATCGGGGGACTAGCGGGAGTCACCGGGGAGCTGTTTTTT | CASSIGGLAGVTGELFF
TRBJ2-1 | . | TRBV5-1 | TRBD2 | TGCGCCAGCAGCCCCCTGGGGGTAGCGGGAGGGAGTGAGCAGTTCTTC | CASSPLGVAGGSEQFF
TRBJ1-3 | few | TRBV7-2 | TRBD1 | TGTGCCAGCAGCCCCGGGACAGGGGGAAACACCATATATTTT | CASSPGTGGNTIYF
TRBJ2-7 | few | TRBV15 | . | TGTGCCACCAGTTCAGGCTACGAGCAGTACTTC | CATSSGYEQYF
TRBJ2-5 | once | TRBV2 | . | TGTGCCAGCAGGGTTGGAGAGACCCAGTACTTC | CASRVGETQYF
TRBJ1-1 | . | TRBV5-1 | . | TGCGCCAGCAGCTTGGGAGGGAGGAACACTGAAGCTTTCTTT | CASSLGGRNTEAFF
TRBJ1-4 | . | TRBV28 | . | TGTGCCAGCAGGTGGGACCCAGAAGGAGAAAAACTGTTTTTT | CASRWDPEGEKLFF
TRBJ2-7 | . | TRBV2 | . | TGTGCCAGCAGTGCGGAGGGGGGACTCTCCTACGAGCAGTACTTC | CASSAEGGLSYEQYF
TRBJ1-1 | few | TRBV29-1 | . | TGCAGCGTTTTCGGGCACCCGAACACTGAAGCTTTCTTT | CSVFGHPNTEAFF
TRBJ2-7 | . | TRBV18 | TRBD1 | TGTGCCAGCTCACCACTCCTAGGACAGGGATCCTACGAGCAGTACTTC | CASSPLLGQGSYEQYF
TRBJ2-7 | . | TRBV14 | TRBD2 | TGTGCCAGCAGCCCCAGACTAGCGGGAGGGGGCGAGCAGTACTTC | CASSPRLAGGGEQYF
TRBJ1-1 | many | TRBV30 | . | TGTGCCTGGAAGACCATGAACACTGAAGCTTTCTTT | CAWKTMNTEAFF
TRBJ1-5 | . | TRBV4-2 | . | TGTGCCAGCAGCCAACACAGCGGAAGCAATCAGCCCCAGCATTTT | CASSQHSGSNQPQHF
TRBJ2-3 | . | TRBV7-9 | TRBD2 | TGTGCCAGCAGCCCTGGACTAGCGGGGATTTTGACAGATACGCAGTATTTT | CASSPGLAGILTDTQYF
TRBJ2-3 | . | TRBV20-1 | . | TGCGGTCCTCAGGCCGGTGATACGCAGTATTTT | CGPQAGDTQYF
TRBJ1-1 | . | TRBV13 | . | TGTGCCAGCAGCCGCGGACACCTGCCCACTGAAGCTTTCTTT | CASSRGHLPTEAFF
TRBJ1-1 | few | TRBV2 | . | TGTGCCAGCAGTGAAGAACAGTGGATCACTGAAGCTTTCTTT | CASSEEQWITEAFF
TRBJ2-5 | . | TRBV10-3 | . | TGTGCCATCAGTGAGTCCCAGGGTCTCGGAGAGACCCAGTACTTC | CAISESQGLGETQYF
TRBJ2-5 | . | TRBV29-1 | . | TGCAGCGTTTCGGACAGCTCAGAGACCCAGTACTTC | CSVSDSSETQYF
TRBJ1-6 | . | TRBV19 | TRBD1 | TGTGCCAGTAGTACGACAGGGAGTTCACCCCTCCACTTT | CASSTTGSSPLHF
TRBJ1-6 | once | TRBV30 | . | TGTGCCTGGAGCGGTACAGGGACCGTTAATTCACCCCTCCACTTT | CAWSGTGTVNSPLHF
TRBJ1-1 | few | TRBV20-1 | . | TGCAGTGCAACCTTAAAAACTGAAGCTTTCTTT | CSATLKTEAFF
TRBJ2-7 | . | TRBV10-3 | TRBD1 | TGTGCCATCAGTGAGTCGAGGGGGCAATACGAGCAGTACTTC | CAISESRGQYEQYF
TRBJ2-7 | few | TRBV10-3 | . | TGTGCCATCACCTTCCGGGACATCAAAAACTCTGGGCCCTACGAGCAGTACTTC | CAITFRDIKNSGPYEQYF
TRBJ1-1 | . | TRBV2 | TRBD1 | TGTGCCACAGTAGGCAGGGGGGGCACTGAAGCTTTCTTT | CATVGRGGTEAFF
TRBJ2-3 | . | TRBV5-1 | . | TGCGCCAGCAGCTTTAAGGGAGCTTCATTCACAGATACGCAGTATTTT | CASSFKGASFTDTQYF
TRBJ1-6 | . | TRBV30 | . | TGTGCCTGGAGTGTACTTCCAGGCATTAATTCACCCCTCCACTTT | CAWSVLPGINSPLHF
TRBJ1-1 | once | TRBV9 | . | TGTGCCAGCAGCCGGTTGAACACTGAAGCTTTCTTT | CASSRLNTEAFF
TRBJ2-3 | . | TRBV18 | . | TGTGCCAGCTCACCATTCGAGGGCGCAGATACGCAGTATTTT | CASSPFEGADTQYF
TRBJ2-5 | . | TRBV7-7 | . | TGTGCTAGCAGCCCGCCGCGGGCAGAGACCCAGTACTTC | CASSPPRAETQYF
TRBJ2-3 | . | TRBV4-2 | . | TGTGCCAGCAGCCAACTTACCCCCGGGGCTACGGAGAATACGCAGTATTTT | CASSQLTPGATENTQYF
TRBJ2-3 | . | TRBV28 | . | TGTGCCAGCAGTTTAGGGGCGGGGCGAACCCCGAAGGCAGATACGCAGTATTTT | CASSLGAGRTPKADTQYF
TRBJ1-2 | . | TRBV19 | . | TGTGCCAGTAGTATAGATGAGGGAGAGGACTATGGCTACACCTTC | CASSIDEGEDYGYTF
TRBJ2-7 | . | TRBV6-5 | . | TGTGCCAGCAGTTTGGGAGGTACGGCCTACGAGCAGTACTTC | CASSLGGTAYEQYF
TRBJ2-1 | . | TRBV10-3 | . | TGTGCCATCAGTGACCCGAGGAGCGGGACACCTAATGAGCAGTTCTTC | CAISDPRSGTPNEQFF
TRBJ1-6 | . | TRBV7-2 | . | TGTGCCAGCAGCCGGGGGACCCTAGGTCCACCCCTCCACTTT | CASSRGTLGPPLHF
TRBJ2-7 | . | TRBV11-2 | . | TGTGCCAGCAGCTTAACGGCAGGGAAGTCCGACTACGAGCAGTACTTC | CASSLTAGKSDYEQYF
TRBJ2-7 | . | TRBV10-1 | TRBD1 | TGCGCCAGTCCAGGGGGCGCGAGGTTCGAGCAGTACTTC | CASPGGARFEQYF
TRBJ2-3 | few | TRBV5-1 | TRBD2 | TGCGCCAGCAGCTTGGATGGTAGCGGGTCAGATACGCAGTATTTT | CASSLDGSGSDTQYF
TRBJ2-7 | . | TRBV6-6 | TRBD1 | TGTGCCAGCAGTTGGGCGGCGCAGGGGGCGGTCGAGCAGTACTTC | CASSWAAQGAVEQYF
TRBJ1-3 | . | TRBV5-1 | . | TGCGCCAGCAGCTTGGAGGGTCAGGGCTCTGGAAACACCATATATTTT | CASSLEGQGSGNTIYF
TRBJ1-1 | . | TRBV5-5 | . | TGTGCCAGCAGCTCTCGGTGGAAGGACACTGAAGCTTTCTTT | CASSSRWKDTEAFF
TRBJ1-1 | few | TRBV19 | . | TGTGCCAGTACTCCGGGTAAAAATTCTGAAGCTTTCTTT | CASTPGKNSEAFF
TRBJ2-1 | . | TRBV29-1 | TRBD1 | TGCAGCGTTGAAGATCTTGCCCTCGGGACAGGGAAAGGGTTGGCATACAATGAGCAGTTCTTC | CSVEDLALGTGKGLAYNEQFF
TRBJ1-6 | . | TRBV5-1 | TRBD1 | TGCGCCAGCAGCCCGGGGGGGACAGGGAATTCACCCCTCCACTTT | CASSPGGTGNSPLHF
TRBJ2-3 | few | TRBV7-6 | TRBD2 | TGTGCCAGCAGCCCTCTTTCTGGGGGAGGGTCCACAGATACGCAGTATTTT | CASSPLSGGGSTDTQYF
TRBJ1-1 | . | TRBV29-1 | TRBD1 | TGCAGCGTTGTTGGGACAGTGGGCGGCACTGAAGCTTTCTTT | CSVVGTVGGTEAFF
TRBJ1-2 | . | TRBV14 | . | TGTGCCAGCAGCCAAGTACGAGGGCCCTATGGCTACACCTTC | CASSQVRGPYGYTF
TRBJ1-1 | . | TRBV10-3 | . | TGTGCCATCAGAGACCCAGGAGGGAACCGAGCCCTGAACACTGAAGCTTTCTTT | CAIRDPGGNRALNTEAFF
TRBJ2-2 | . | TRBV7-6 | . | TGTGCCAGCAGCTTCTCGGGCCCTCGTGGGGAGCTGTTTTTT | CASSFSGPRGELFF
TRBJ1-2 | few | TRBV6-1 | TRBD1 | TGTGCCAGCAGCGCTGGACAGGGCGGCTATGGCTACACCTTC | CASSAGQGGYGYTF